This T cell receptor beta chain was captured by sequencing in a study of T cell responses to AZD1222 COVID-19 vaccine. Study-wide findings and caveats: Seropositive AZD1222 recipients at baseline numbered only five or six. The sample set comprised mostly white British donors with more females, and clonal diversity was possibly underestimated. After two AZD1222 doses, spike-specific TCR breadth and depth rose versus day 0.

As concerns this clone: What it binds is unknown.

Germline CDR1 is MNHEY and CDR2 is SVGAGI. Losses at the gene ends were 4 bases for V and 3 bases for J; bases not matched to a gene: 7. The CDR3 has 15 residues. This table comes from immunoSEQ multiplex PCR, and its TCRdb copy is limited to in-frame clones, with some not included. Among 150,000 to 200,000 clones listed, around 88% were seen once. Pooling of second doses given at about 4 or about 12 weeks was done. J is TRBJ2-7 and V is TRBV6-5; 9 bases match TRBD2. Here the sequenced sample was peripheral blood, taken 28 days after the second AZD1222 dose. This sequence was found in an adult who received the AZD1222 COVID-19 vaccine. CDR3 loop: CASSWRASGDYEQYF. The CDR3 DNA sequence: TGTGCCAGCAGTTGGCGGGCTAGCGGGGACTACGAGCAGTACTTC.